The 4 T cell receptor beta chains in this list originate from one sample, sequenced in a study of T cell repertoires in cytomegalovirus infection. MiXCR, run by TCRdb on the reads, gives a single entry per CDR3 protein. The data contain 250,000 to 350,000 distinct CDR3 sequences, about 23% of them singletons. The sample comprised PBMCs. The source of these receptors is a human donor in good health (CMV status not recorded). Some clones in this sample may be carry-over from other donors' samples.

CDR3 bases: TGTGCCACCAGCAGCGGGGACAGAGACACAGATACGCAGTATTTT. Translation: CATSSGDRDTDTQYF. The chain is built from TRBV15 and TRBJ2-3, with 7 bases lining up with TRBD1. The ends lost 3 bases at V and 2 bases at J; junction bases unmatched: 5. This CDR3 is built from 15 residues. Germline-derived CDR1 and CDR2 are LNHNV and YYDKDF (reference sequence).

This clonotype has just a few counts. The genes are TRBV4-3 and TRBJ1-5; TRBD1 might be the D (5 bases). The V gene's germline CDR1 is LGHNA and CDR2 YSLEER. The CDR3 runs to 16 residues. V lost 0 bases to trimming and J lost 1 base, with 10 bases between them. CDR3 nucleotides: TGCGCCAGCAGCCAAGAAATCGGGGCGAGCAATCAGCCCCAGCATTTT. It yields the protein CASSQEIGASNQPQHF.

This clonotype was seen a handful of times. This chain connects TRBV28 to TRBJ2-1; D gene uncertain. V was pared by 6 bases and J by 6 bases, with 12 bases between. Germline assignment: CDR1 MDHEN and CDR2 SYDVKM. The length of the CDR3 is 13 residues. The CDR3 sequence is CASSPSESNEQFF. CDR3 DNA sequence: TGTGCCAGCAGCCCTTCGGAATCCAATGAGCAGTTCTTC. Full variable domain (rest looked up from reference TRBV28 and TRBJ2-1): DVKVTQSSRYLVKRTGEKVFLECVQDMDHENMFWYRQDPGLGLRLIYFSYDVKMKEKGDIPEGYSVSREKKERFSLILESASTNQTSMYLCASSPSESNEQFFGPGTRLTVL.

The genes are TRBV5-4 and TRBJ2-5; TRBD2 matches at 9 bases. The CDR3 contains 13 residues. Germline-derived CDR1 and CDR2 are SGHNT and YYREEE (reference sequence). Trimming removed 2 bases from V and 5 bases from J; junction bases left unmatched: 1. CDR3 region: CASSFSGSETQYF. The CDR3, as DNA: TGTGCCAGCAGCTTTAGCGGGAGTGAGACCCAGTACTTC.